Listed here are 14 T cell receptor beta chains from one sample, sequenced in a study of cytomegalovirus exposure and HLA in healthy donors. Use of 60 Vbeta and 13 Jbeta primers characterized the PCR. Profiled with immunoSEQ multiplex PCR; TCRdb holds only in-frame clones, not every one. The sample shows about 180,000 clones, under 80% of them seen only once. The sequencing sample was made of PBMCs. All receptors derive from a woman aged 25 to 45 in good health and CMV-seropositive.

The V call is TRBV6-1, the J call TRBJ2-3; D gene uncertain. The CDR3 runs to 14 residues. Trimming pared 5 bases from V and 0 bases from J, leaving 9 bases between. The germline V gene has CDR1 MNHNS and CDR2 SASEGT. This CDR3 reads CASSSLLSTDTQYF. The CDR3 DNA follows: TGTGCCAGCAGTTCTCTCCTTAGCACAGATACGCAGTATTTT.

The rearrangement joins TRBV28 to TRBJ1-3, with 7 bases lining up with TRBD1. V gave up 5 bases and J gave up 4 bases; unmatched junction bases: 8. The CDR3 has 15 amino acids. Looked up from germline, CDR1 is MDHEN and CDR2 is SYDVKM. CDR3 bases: TGTGCCAGCAGTCCAGGGACAGCAGGCGGAAACACCATATATTTT. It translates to CASSPGTAGGNTIYF. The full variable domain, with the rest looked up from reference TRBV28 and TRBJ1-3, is DVKVTQSSRYLVKRTGEKVFLECVQDMDHENMFWYRQDPGLGLRLIYFSYDVKMKEKGDIPEGYSVSREKKERFSLILESASTNQTSMYLCASSPGTAGGNTIYFGEGSWLTVV.

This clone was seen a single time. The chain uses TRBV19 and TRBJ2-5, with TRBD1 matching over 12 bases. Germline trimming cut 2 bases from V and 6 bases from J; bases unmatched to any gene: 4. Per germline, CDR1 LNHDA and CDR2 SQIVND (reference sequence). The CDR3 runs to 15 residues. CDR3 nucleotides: TGTGCCAGTAGTATACAAGGGACAGGGGGCAAGACCCAGTACTTC. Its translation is CASSIQGTGGKTQYF.

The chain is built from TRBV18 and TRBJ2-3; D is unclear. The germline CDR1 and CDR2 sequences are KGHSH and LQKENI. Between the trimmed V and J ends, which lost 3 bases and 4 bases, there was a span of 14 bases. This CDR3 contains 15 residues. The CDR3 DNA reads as TGTGCCAGCTCACCCCTCGTGATATCGGCAGATACGCAGTATTTT. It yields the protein CASSPLVISADTQYF.

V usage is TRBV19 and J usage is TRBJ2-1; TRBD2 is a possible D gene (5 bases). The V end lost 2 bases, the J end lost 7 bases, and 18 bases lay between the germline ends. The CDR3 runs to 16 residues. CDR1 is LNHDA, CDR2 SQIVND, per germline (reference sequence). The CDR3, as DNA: TGTGCCAGTAGTATATCGGGGAGCACAGCGCTAAATGAGCAGTTCTTC. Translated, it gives CASSISGSTALNEQFF.

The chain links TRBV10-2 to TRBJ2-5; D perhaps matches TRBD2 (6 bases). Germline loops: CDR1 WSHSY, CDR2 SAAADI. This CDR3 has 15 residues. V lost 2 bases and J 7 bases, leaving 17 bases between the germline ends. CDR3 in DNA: TGCGCCAGCAGTGAGCCGGGGGAGGTCCTGGGGACCCAGTACTTC. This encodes CASSEPGEVLGTQYF.

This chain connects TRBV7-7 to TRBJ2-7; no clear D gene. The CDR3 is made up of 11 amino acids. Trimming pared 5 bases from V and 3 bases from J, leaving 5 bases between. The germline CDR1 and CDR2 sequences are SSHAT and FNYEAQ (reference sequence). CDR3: CASSNGYEQYF. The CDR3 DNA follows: TGTGCCAGCAGCAACGGCTACGAGCAGTACTTC.

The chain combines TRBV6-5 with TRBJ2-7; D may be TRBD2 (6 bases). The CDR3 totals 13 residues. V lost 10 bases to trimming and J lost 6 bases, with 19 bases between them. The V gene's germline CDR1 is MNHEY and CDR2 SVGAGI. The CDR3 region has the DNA TGTGCCACCCGCTCCGGGGGATGGGGCGAGCAGTACTTC. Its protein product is CATRSGGWGEQYF.

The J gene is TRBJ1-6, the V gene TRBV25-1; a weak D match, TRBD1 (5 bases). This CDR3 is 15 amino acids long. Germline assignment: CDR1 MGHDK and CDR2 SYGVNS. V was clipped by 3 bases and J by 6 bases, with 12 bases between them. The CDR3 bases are TGTGCCAGCAGTGACCTCACCAGGGTTAATTCACCCCTCCACTTT. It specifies CASSDLTRVNSPLHF.

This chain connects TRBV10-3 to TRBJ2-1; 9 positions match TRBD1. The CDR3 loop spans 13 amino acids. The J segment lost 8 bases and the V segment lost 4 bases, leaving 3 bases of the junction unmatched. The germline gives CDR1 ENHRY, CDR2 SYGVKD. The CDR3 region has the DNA TGTGCCATCAGTGGACAGGGGGACGATGAGCAGTTCTTC. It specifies CAISGQGDDEQFF.

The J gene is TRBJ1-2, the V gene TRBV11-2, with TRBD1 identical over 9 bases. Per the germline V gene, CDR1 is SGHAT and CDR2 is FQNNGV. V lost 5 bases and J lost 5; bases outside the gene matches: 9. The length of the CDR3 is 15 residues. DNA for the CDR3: TGTGCCAGCAGCGATCCGGGACAGGGCCGATATGGCTACACCTTC. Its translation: CASSDPGQGRYGYTF.

For the CDR3, the DNA is TGTGCCAGCGGTAGCGGGGGCCGCACAGATACGCAGTATTTT. Its protein product is CASGSGGRTDTQYF. This chain joins TRBV9 and TRBJ2-3, with 9 bases lining up with TRBD2. This CDR3 contains 14 residues. Germline CDR1 SGDLS, CDR2 YYNGEE. V shed 7 bases and J 1 base; nucleotides not matched to a gene: 4.

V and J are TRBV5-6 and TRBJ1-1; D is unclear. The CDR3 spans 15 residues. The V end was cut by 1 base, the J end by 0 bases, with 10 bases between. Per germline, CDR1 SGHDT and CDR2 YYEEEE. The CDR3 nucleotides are TGTGCCAGCAGCTTGAGGGTCGGGGTGAACACTGAAGCTTTCTTT. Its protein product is CASSLRVGVNTEAFF.

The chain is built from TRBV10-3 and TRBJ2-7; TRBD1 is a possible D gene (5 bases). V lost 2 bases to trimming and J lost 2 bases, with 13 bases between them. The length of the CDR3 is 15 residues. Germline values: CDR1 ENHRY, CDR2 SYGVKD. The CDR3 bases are TGTGCCATCAGTGAGGGGCACAGGCGACCCTACGAGCAGTACTTC. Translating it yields CAISEGHRRPYEQYF.